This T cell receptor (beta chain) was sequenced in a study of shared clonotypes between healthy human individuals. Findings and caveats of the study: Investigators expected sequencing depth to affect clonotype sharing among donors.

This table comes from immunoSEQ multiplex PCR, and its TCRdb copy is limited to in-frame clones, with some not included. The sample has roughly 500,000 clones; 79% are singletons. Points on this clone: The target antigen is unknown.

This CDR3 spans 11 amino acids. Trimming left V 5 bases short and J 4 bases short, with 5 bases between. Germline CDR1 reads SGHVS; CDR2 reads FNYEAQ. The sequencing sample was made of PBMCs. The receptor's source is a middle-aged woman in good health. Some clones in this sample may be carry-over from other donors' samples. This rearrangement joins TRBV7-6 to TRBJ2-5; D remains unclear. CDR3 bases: TGTGCCAGCAGCCCACGAGAGACCCAGTACTTC. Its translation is CASSPRETQYF. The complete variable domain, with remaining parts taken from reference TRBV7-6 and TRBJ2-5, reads GAGVSQSPRYKVTKRGQDVALRCDPISGHVSLYWYRQALGQGPEFLTYFNYEAQQDKSGLPNDRFSAERPEGSISTLTIQRTEQRDSAMYRCASSPRETQYFGPGTRLLVL.